A single sample gave rise to the 26 T cell receptor beta chains below, sequenced in a study of blood T cell repertoires in COVID-19. Only in-frame clones appear in the TCRdb table, and some are missing; sequencing was by immunoSEQ multiplex PCR. Here the sample spans approximately 150,000 clones, 75% to 85% being singletons. The sample taken for sequencing was peripheral blood. Receptors were obtained from a woman between 50 and 59 years old in a cohort sampled during active or convalescent COVID-19.

This clone was seen once. This chain uses TRBV6-5 with TRBJ2-2; D is unresolved. Per the germline V gene, CDR1 is MNHEY and CDR2 is SVGAGI. V was pared by 8 bases and J by 8 bases, with 9 bases between. The CDR3 is made up of 11 amino acids. The CDR3 coding sequence is TGTGCCAGCGGCTTTTCTGGGGAGCTGTTTTTT. As protein: CASGFSGELFF.

Only a few counts were recorded for this clone. This chain links TRBV3-1 (or the pseudogene TRBV3-2) with TRBJ2-1; the match to TRBD2 covers 13 bases. The ends lost 6 bases at V and 3 bases at J; junction bases unmatched: 2. Germline assignment: CDR1 LGHDT and CDR2 YNNKEL (reference sequence). The CDR3 is 15 amino acids. The CDR3 sequence is CASRGTSGDYNEQFF. The DNA of the CDR3 is TGTGCCAGCAGGGGGACTAGCGGGGACTACAATGAGCAGTTCTTC.

The V gene is TRBV21-1, the J gene TRBJ2-7; TRBD2 was called by the table and not checked on the DNA. TRBV21-1 is tagged as a pseudogene. This CDR3 region has 17 residues. CDR3 in DNA: TGTGCCAGCAGCAATGAAGGTCGCCACAGAGGGCCCTACGAGCAGTACTTC. It yields the protein CASSNEGRHRGPYEQYF.

The chain is built from TRBV7-3 and TRBJ2-7; the match to TRBD2 covers 13 bases. V shed 5 bases, J shed 6 bases, and the junction held 4 bases outside the gene matches. Germline CDR1 and CDR2: SGHTA and FQGTGA. CDR3 length: 14 residues. This CDR3 is CASSPGTSGAEQYF. DNA of the CDR3: TGTGCCAGCAGCCCCGGGACTAGCGGGGCCGAGCAGTACTTC.

J is TRBJ2-1 and V is TRBV19, with TRBD2 identical over 8 bases. V dropped 1 base and J dropped 2; count of bases not matched to a gene: 1. This CDR3 is built from 15 residues. Germline-derived CDR1 and CDR2 are LNHDA and SQIVND (reference sequence). The CDR3 nucleotides are TGTGCCAGTAGTATAGCGGGGGGGCCCTACAATGAGCAGTTCTTC. Its translation: CASSIAGGPYNEQFF. Combining the CDR3 with reference TRBV19 and TRBJ2-1 gives the whole variable domain DGGITQSPKYLFRKEGQNVTLSCEQNLNHDAMYWYRQDPGQGLRLIYYSQIVNDFQKGDIAEGYSVSREKKESFPLTVTSAQKNPTAFYLCASSIAGGPYNEQFFGPGTRLTVL.

The J gene is TRBJ1-3, the V gene TRBV15; the D gene is possibly TRBD1 (5 bases). Deletions cut 6 bases from V and 2 bases from J, with 11 bases between. CDR3 size: 14 residues. Per germline, CDR1 LNHNV and CDR2 YYDKDF (reference sequence). The CDR3 sequence is CATSSTGTGNTIYF. CDR3 nucleotide sequence: TGTGCCACCAGTAGTACAGGAACTGGAAACACCATATATTTT.

V and J are TRBV5-1 and TRBJ2-3; no definite D call. Germline-derived CDR1 and CDR2 are SGHRS and YFSETQ. The ends were cut back, 2 bases at V and 3 bases at J, with 10 bases in the middle. This CDR3 is built from 14 residues. This CDR3 reads CASSFILGTDTQYF. The DNA for the CDR3 is TGCGCCAGCAGCTTTATTCTAGGTACAGATACGCAGTATTTT. The full variable domain, completed using reference TRBV5-1 and TRBJ2-3, is KAGVTQTPRYLIKTRGQQVTLSCSPISGHRSVSWYQQTPGQGLQFLFEYFSETQRNKGNFPGRFSGRQFSNSRSEMNVSTLELGDSALYLCASSFILGTDTQYFGPGTRLTVL.

CDR3 in DNA: TGTGCCACCAGACAGGATCCGAACACTGAAGCTTTCTTT. Translated: CATRQDPNTEAFF. This chain links TRBV24-1 with TRBJ1-1; D perhaps matches TRBD1 (5 bases). V shed 7 bases and J shed 1 base, with 9 bases lying between them. CDR3 length equals 13 residues. Germline V gene data show CDR1 as KGHDR and CDR2 as SFDVKD.

The CDR3 DNA sequence: TGCGCCAGCAGCACCAGGGGGAACACTGAAGCTTTCTTT. Its translation: CASSTRGNTEAFF. The chain couples TRBV5-1 to TRBJ1-1; D possibly corresponds to TRBD1 (6 bases). Germline-derived CDR1 and CDR2 are SGHRS and YFSETQ. With 4 bases removed from V and 1 base from J, the gap between germline ends came to 8 bases. The CDR3 is made up of 13 amino acids.

The V and J genes are TRBV19 and TRBJ2-5; weak D call: TRBD1 (5 bases). V lost 6 bases and J lost 5, with 13 bases in between. Germline V lookup: CDR1 LNHDA, CDR2 SQIVND (reference sequence). This CDR3 spans 13 amino acids. CDR3 sequence reads: CASRQGVGETQYF. The CDR3, as DNA: TGTGCCAGTAGGCAGGGTGTCGGGGAGACCCAGTACTTC.

The CDR3 coding sequence is TGCGCCAGCAGTCCCTCACACAGGGTCCCGAACACCGGGGAGCTGTTTTTT. Translated, it gives CASSPSHRVPNTGELFF. The chain has TRBV23-1 and TRBJ2-2; D perhaps matches TRBD1 (6 bases). TRBV23-1 belongs to the ORF category, with a function that is uncertain. The CDR3 is 17 residues long. Deletions cut 4 bases from V and 0 bases from J, with 15 bases between.

J is TRBJ2-5 and V is TRBV4-3; D might be TRBD1 (6 bases). The CDR3 runs to 15 residues. V was cut by 1 base and J by 0 bases, with 9 bases left in between. CDR1 LGHNA and CDR2 YSLEER come from the germline V gene. Here the CDR3 DNA reads TGCGCCAGCAGCCAAGGGGGGCGGTACCAAGAGACCCAGTACTTC. Residues: CASSQGGRYQETQYF.

This clone was observed once. V is TRBV6-1 and J is TRBJ2-7; 10 nucleotides agree with TRBD2. Germline assignment: CDR1 MNHNS and CDR2 SASEGT. The CDR3 spans 15 residues. The junction had 8 bases not matched to a gene; V was cut back by 2 bases and J by 7 bases. CDR3: CASSEQSGGGSEQYF. For the CDR3, the DNA is TGTGCCAGCAGTGAACAAAGCGGGGGGGGATCAGAGCAGTACTTC.

The chain joins TRBV7-8 to TRBJ1-3, with D perhaps matching TRBD1 (6 bases). Germline V gives CDR1 SGHVS, CDR2 FQNEAQ. The CDR3 totals 16 residues. Trimming took off 1 base at V and 3 bases at J, with 13 bases between the two ends. CDR3: CASSLGGGGDGNTIYF. The DNA for the CDR3 is TGTGCCAGCAGCTTAGGGGGGGGCGGGGATGGAAACACCATATATTTT.

This clone was counted once. The chain couples TRBV12-3 or TRBV12-4 to TRBJ2-2; D might be TRBD1 (5 bases). Trimming took 8 bases from V and 4 from J, leaving 11 bases between them. This CDR3 has 13 residues. This CDR3 is CASGRVATGELFF. The CDR3 bases are TGTGCCAGCGGCAGGGTTGCCACCGGGGAGCTGTTTTTT.

The chain carries TRBV19 and TRBJ2-5; the match to TRBD2 covers 10 bases. Germline CDR1 is LNHDA and CDR2 is SQIVND (reference sequence). V was clipped by 8 bases and J by 3 bases; unmatched bases: 3. This CDR3 spans 13 amino acids. The CDR3 sequence is CASSGTSEETQYF. The DNA of the CDR3 is TGTGCCAGTTCCGGGACTAGCGAAGAGACCCAGTACTTC. The entire variable domain, with the rest obtained from reference TRBV19 and TRBJ2-5, is as follows: DGGITQSPKYLFRKEGQNVTLSCEQNLNHDAMYWYRQDPGQGLRLIYYSQIVNDFQKGDIAEGYSVSREKKESFPLTVTSAQKNPTAFYLCASSGTSEETQYFGPGTRLLVL.

This chain joins TRBV7-9 and TRBJ1-6, with 9 bases matching TRBD1. The CDR3 spans 15 residues. Germline CDR1 reads SEHNR; CDR2 reads FQNEAQ (reference sequence). After removal of 1 base from V and 9 bases from J, the junction contained 4 bases not matched to a gene. The CDR3 DNA sequence: TGTGCCAGCAGCTTAGGGGACAGGGAGACTTCACCCCTCCACTTT. Residues: CASSLGDRETSPLHF.

This clone has only a few counts. The rearrangement uses TRBV29-1 and TRBJ1-5; D is unresolved. The V end lost 4 bases, the J end lost 3 bases, and 10 bases lay between the germline ends. CDR1 and CDR2 (germline): SQVTM, ANQGSEA. This CDR3 has 13 amino acids. CDR3 protein: CSVAGSPNQPQHF. For the CDR3, the DNA is TGCAGCGTTGCCGGGTCCCCCAATCAGCCCCAGCATTTT.

The chain combines TRBV6-5 with TRBJ2-5; 10 bases agree with TRBD1. The CDR3 contains 15 residues. The germline V gene has CDR1 MNHEY and CDR2 SVGAGI. V shed 6 bases, J shed 4 bases, and the junction held 8 bases outside the gene matches. The CDR3 sequence is CASSPTGQGIETQYF. Here the CDR3 DNA reads TGTGCCAGCAGCCCAACGGGACAGGGGATAGAGACCCAGTACTTC.

This chain uses TRBV24-1 with TRBJ2-5; TRBD2 aligns across 10 bases. The CDR3 totals 17 residues. CDR1 is KGHDR and CDR2 is SFDVKD in the germline V gene. Unmatched junction bases numbered 10, after V lost 2 bases and J lost 5 bases. The DNA for the CDR3 is TGTGCCACCAGTGATTACGGACTAGCGGAGGGCGGGGAGACCCAGTACTTC. Translated: CATSDYGLAEGGETQYF.

This chain joins TRBV11-1 and TRBJ2-5; 10 nucleotides line up with TRBD1. Germline lookup yields CDR1 SGHAT and CDR2 FQDESV (reference sequence). V shed 1 base and J 5 bases; nucleotides not matched to a gene: 4. The length of the CDR3 is 15 residues. CDR3 nucleotides: TGTGCCAGCAGCTTAGGAGACAGGGGGCGGGAGACCCAGTACTTC. This codes for CASSLGDRGRETQYF.

The sample holds one count of this clone. V is TRBV19 and J is TRBJ1-4, with D possibly being TRBD1 (5 bases). The V end lost 1 base, the J end lost 3 bases, and 6 bases lay between the germline ends. The CDR3 has 14 residues. Germline CDR1 is LNHDA and CDR2 is SQIVND (reference sequence). DNA of the CDR3: TGTGCCAGTAGTATAGGGGGGGCTAATGAAAAACTGTTTTTT. This translates into CASSIGGANEKLFF.

The DNA for the CDR3 is TGTGCCAGCAGTTACTCGGGGGACTTGGGCGGCTACACCTTC. Protein product: CASSYSGDLGGYTF. The V and J genes are TRBV6-5 and TRBJ1-2; D perhaps matches TRBD1 (5 bases). The germline gives CDR1 MNHEY, CDR2 SVGAGI. V lost 0 bases and J 8 bases, leaving 13 bases between the germline ends. This CDR3 is built from 14 residues.

CDR3 nucleotides: TGTGCCAGCAGCTTAGGGGACAGGGTTGATATGAACACTGAAGCTTTCTTT. Translated, it gives CASSLGDRVDMNTEAFF. The V and J genes are TRBV5-5 and TRBJ1-1; 9 bases line up with TRBD1. Germline loops: CDR1 SGHKS, CDR2 YYEKEE (reference sequence). The CDR3 has 17 residues. Trimming cost V 2 bases and J 0 bases; bases outside gene matches: 8.

This chain uses TRBV30 with TRBJ2-3; maybe TRBD2 (5 bases). The CDR3 has 16 residues. Germline V CDR1 and CDR2: GTSNPN, SVGIG (reference sequence). V was clipped by 3 bases and J by 1 base, with 17 bases between them. This CDR3 reads CAWSPRRQAGTDTQYF. The CDR3 DNA reads as TGTGCCTGGAGCCCCCGGAGGCAGGCAGGCACAGATACGCAGTATTTT.

The chain carries TRBV5-1 and TRBJ1-3; D call uncertain. CDR3 length: 13 residues. Trimming took 0 bases from V and 8 from J, leaving 9 bases between them. Per the germline V gene, CDR1 is SGHRS and CDR2 is YFSETQ. The CDR3 sequence is CASSLDVLHTIYF. The CDR3, as DNA: TGCGCCAGCAGCTTGGATGTACTCCACACCATATATTTT.